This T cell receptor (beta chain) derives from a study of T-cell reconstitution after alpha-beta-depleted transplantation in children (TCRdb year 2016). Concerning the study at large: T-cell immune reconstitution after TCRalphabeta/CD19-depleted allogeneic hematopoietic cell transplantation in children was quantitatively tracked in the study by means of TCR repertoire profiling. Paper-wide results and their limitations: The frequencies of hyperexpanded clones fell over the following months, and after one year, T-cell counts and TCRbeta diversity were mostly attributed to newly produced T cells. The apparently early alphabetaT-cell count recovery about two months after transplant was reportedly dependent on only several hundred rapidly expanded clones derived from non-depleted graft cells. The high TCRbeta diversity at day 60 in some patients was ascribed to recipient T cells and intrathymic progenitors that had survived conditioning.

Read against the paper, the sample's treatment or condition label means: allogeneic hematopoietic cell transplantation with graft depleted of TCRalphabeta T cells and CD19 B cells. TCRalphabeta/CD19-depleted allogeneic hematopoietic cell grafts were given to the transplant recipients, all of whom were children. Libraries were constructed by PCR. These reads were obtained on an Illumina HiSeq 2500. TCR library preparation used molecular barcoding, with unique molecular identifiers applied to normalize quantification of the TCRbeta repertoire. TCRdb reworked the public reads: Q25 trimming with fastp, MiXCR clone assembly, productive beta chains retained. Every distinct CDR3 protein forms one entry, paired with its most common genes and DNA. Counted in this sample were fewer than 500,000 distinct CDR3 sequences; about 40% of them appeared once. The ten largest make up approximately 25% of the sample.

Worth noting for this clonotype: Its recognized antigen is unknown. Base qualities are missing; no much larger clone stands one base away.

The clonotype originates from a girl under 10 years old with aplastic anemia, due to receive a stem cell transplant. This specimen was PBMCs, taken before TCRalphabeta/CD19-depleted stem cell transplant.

The bases are TGTGCCACCAGCGCTCAGCCTAGGGGGAGGAGAAGTGAAAAACTGTTTTTT. This yields the protein CATSAQPRGRRSEKLFF. The V gene is TRBV15 and the J gene is TRBJ1-4, and TRBD1 may be the D gene, going by 6 matching bases. The junction carries 23 bases between V and J, which are trimmed by 5 bases and 7 bases respectively. Taken from the germline V gene (reference sequence), the CDR1 and CDR2 loops are LNHNV and YYDKDF. The CDR3 goes from the cysteine to the phenylalanine over 17 residues. The sequence is cut down to CDR3 DNA, 51 bases in frame from base 1.